This passage covers 5 T cell receptor beta chains from one sample sequenced in a study of T cells expressing NK-cell markers. TCRdb re-called the 5' RACE reads and gives one entry per CDR3 protein, without DNA. The sample totals over 350,000 distinct CDR3 sequences. The specimen sequenced was blood T cells: a sorted CD56 or NKG2C T cell subset, CD4+ or CD8+ T cells, or bulk PBMC T cells (not recorded which). These TCRs come from a woman aged 45-60 years in good health.

The chain's CDR3 is CASSYQNRGGSNMNTEAFF. The chain recombines TRBV5-1 with TRBJ1-1; absent DNA, TCRdb's TRBD1 call cannot be checked. Germline assignment: CDR1 SGHRS and CDR2 YFSETQ. The CDR3 has 19 residues.

The J gene is TRBJ2-5, the V gene TRBV10-3; the TCRdb call, TRBD2, lacks DNA for checking. CDR3 length equals 13 residues. Germline V gene lookup returns CDR1 ENHRY and CDR2 SYGVKD. The CDR3 region is CAIRLAGQETQYF.

The rearrangement joins TRBV7-8 to TRBJ1-1; lacking DNA, the TRBD1 call made by TCRdb goes unchecked. This CDR3 region has 15 residues. Germline V lookup: CDR1 SGHVS, CDR2 FQNEAQ. The CDR3 spells CASSSPGRGQPEAFF. The full variable domain, completed using reference TRBV7-8 and TRBJ1-1, is GAGVSQSPRYKVAKRGQDVALRCDPISGHVSLFWYQQALGQGPEFLTYFQNEAQLDKSGLPSDRFFAERPEGSVSTLKIQRTQQEDSAVYLCASSSPGRGQPEAFFGQGTRLTVV.

The J gene is TRBJ2-3, the V gene TRBV5-6; TCRdb returns TRBD1, unconfirmable since there is no DNA. CDR3 length equals 16 residues. Germline assignment: CDR1 SGHDT and CDR2 YYEEEE. The CDR3 is CASSLVPTGLVDTQYF.

V usage is TRBV12-5 and J usage is TRBJ1-1; there is no DNA to check the TCRdb D call of TRBD1. This CDR3 has 14 residues. Germline values: CDR1 LGHNT, CDR2 FRNRAP. The CDR3 here is CATSWQGGGTEAFF.